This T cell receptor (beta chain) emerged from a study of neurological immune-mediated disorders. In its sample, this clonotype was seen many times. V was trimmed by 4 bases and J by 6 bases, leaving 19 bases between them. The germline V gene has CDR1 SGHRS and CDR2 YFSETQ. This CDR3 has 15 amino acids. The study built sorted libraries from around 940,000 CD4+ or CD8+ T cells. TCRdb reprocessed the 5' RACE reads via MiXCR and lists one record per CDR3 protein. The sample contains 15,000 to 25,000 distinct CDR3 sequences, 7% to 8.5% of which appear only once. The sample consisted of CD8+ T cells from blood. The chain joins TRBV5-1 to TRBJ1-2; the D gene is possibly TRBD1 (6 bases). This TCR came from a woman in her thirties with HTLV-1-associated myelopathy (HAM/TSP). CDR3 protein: CASSPSGGGQHGYTF. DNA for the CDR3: TGCGCCAGCAGCCCGAGTGGGGGGGGGCAACATGGCTACACCTTC.